What follows is one TCR beta chain and its context. Antigen unknown. The study isolated at least 6.5 million PBMCs from each sample. This entry is derived from a study of blood T cells in healthy people across ages. Regarding the study as a whole: Long-lived donors had more naive CD4+ cells and higher diversity than aged donors. The donors' CMV status was not determined, possibly confounding changes in expanded clonotypes.

This CDR3 region has 16 residues. V was trimmed by 0 bases and J by 1 base, leaving 10 bases between them. From germline, CDR1 is MGHRA and CDR2 YSYEKL. The second PCR ran roughly 6 to 11 cycles with a sample-barcoded 5' primer and J-beta primers. Per sample, CDR3-containing paired-end reads numbered at least 2.5 million. TCRdb reprocessed the 5' RACE reads via MiXCR and lists one record per CDR3 protein. Here the sample spans approximately 1,700,000 distinct CDR3 sequences, about 39% being singletons. The chain uses TRBV4-1 and TRBJ1-5; D is ambiguous. Sequencing input: blood. The TCR was taken from a human donor in good health. The CDR3 here is CASSQDTHGSNQPQHF. The CDR3, as DNA: TGCGCCAGCAGCCAAGATACTCACGGAAGCAATCAGCCCCAGCATTTT.